This passage covers 30 T cell receptor beta chains from one sample sequenced in a study of CD8 T cells in ankylosing spondylitis. Using its own MiXCR run on the 5' RACE reads, TCRdb lists one record per CDR3 protein. The sample records roughly 180,000 distinct CDR3 sequences, over 10% being singletons. The sequencing input was blood, either unsorted or a sorted T cell fraction (not recorded which). Every receptor here comes from a female donor with ankylosing spondylitis or in good health (not recorded which).

This clonotype came up many times. V gene TRBV5-1 combines with J gene TRBJ2-3, with D possibly TRBD1 on 7 matching bases. The V gene's germline CDR1 is SGHRS and CDR2 YFSETQ. Trimming took off 3 bases at V and 5 bases at J, with 13 bases between the two ends. CDR3 size: 14 residues. CDR3 residues: CASSSRQGGDTQYF. Here the CDR3 DNA reads TGCGCCAGCAGCTCTCGGCAGGGGGGAGATACGCAGTATTTT.

This clonotype was seen ten or more times. V is TRBV6-6 and J is TRBJ2-5, with no clear D. V lost 2 bases to trimming and J lost 4 bases, with 8 bases between them. Germline V gene lookup returns CDR1 MNHNY and CDR2 SVGAGI (reference sequence). The CDR3 covers 13 residues. The CDR3 DNA reads as TGTGCCAGCAGTTACGGGCAGTTAGAGACCCAGTACTTC. This encodes CASSYGQLETQYF.

This clonotype was recorded at least ten times. The V gene is TRBV20-1, the J gene TRBJ1-5; D uncertain. Germline V gene lookup returns CDR1 DFQATT and CDR2 SNEGSKA (reference sequence). The V end was cut by 2 bases, the J end by 5 bases, with 19 bases between. The CDR3 loop spans 16 amino acids. The CDR3 here is CSARNTVTPLYQPQHF. The CDR3 nucleotides are TGCAGTGCTAGAAATACAGTAACCCCACTCTATCAGCCCCAGCATTTT.

This clonotype has at least ten counts. This chain connects TRBV20-1 to TRBJ2-1; TRBD2 aligns across 9 bases. Germline V CDR1 and CDR2: DFQATT, SNEGSKA (reference sequence). The CDR3 is made up of 16 amino acids. V shed 0 bases, J shed 3 bases, and the junction held 6 bases outside the gene matches. CDR3 region: CSARDSSGKGYNEQFF. The CDR3 DNA sequence: TGCAGTGCTAGAGATTCTAGCGGGAAGGGCTACAATGAGCAGTTCTTC.

This clonotype showed up many times. V is TRBV12-3 or TRBV12-4 and J is TRBJ2-3; D unclear. The CDR3 is 11 residues long. V was cut by 2 bases and J by 12 bases, with 9 bases left in between. The chain's CDR3 is CASSLMGLQYF. CDR3 coding DNA: TGTGCCAGCAGTTTAATGGGCCTCCAGTATTTT.

This clonotype has ten or more counts. The chain uses TRBV3-1 and TRBJ2-1; TRBD1 matches 9 bases. V lost 2 bases and J lost 3; bases outside the gene matches: 5. This CDR3 is 16 amino acids long. CDR1 and CDR2 from the germline V gene are LGHDT and YNNKEL (reference sequence). The CDR3 coding sequence is TGTGCCAGCAGCCAACGGGACAGGGAAATCTACAATGAGCAGTTCTTC. Amino acid sequence: CASSQRDREIYNEQFF.

This clonotype was detected only a few times. The chain is built from TRBV9 and TRBJ2-2, with D possibly TRBD2 on 5 matching bases. This CDR3 is 14 amino acids long. Germline V gene lookup returns CDR1 SGDLS and CDR2 YYNGEE. With 2 bases removed from V and 6 bases from J, the gap between germline ends came to 11 bases. The CDR3 here is CASSVSLASGELFF. The CDR3 nucleotides are TGTGCCAGCAGCGTTTCCCTAGCCTCCGGGGAGCTGTTTTTT.

In its sample, this clonotype was seen many times. The chain employs TRBV12-3 or TRBV12-4 and TRBJ2-3; possible D gene TRBD2, 5 bases. The CDR3 has 14 amino acids. Trimming removed 6 bases at V and 4 bases at J, with 14 bases between. The CDR3 protein is CASSLNPSPDTQYF. For the CDR3, the DNA is TGTGCCAGCAGCCTCAACCCTAGCCCAGATACGCAGTATTTT.

The V and J genes are TRBV7-3 and TRBJ2-3; D is perhaps TRBD2 (5 bases). Germline V gene sequence: CDR1 SGHTA, CDR2 FQGTGA. The CDR3 consists of 16 residues. The V and J ends lost 5 bases and 2 bases respectively, with 17 bases between them. Here the CDR3 DNA reads TGTGCCAGCAGCCCGGACTCAAGCGCCGCCACAGATACGCAGTATTTT. Its translation is CASSPDSSAATDTQYF.

Many counts were recorded for this clonotype. V usage is TRBV12-3 or TRBV12-4 and J usage is TRBJ2-7; D gene unclear. Between the trimmed V and J ends, which lost 5 bases and 6 bases, there was a span of 20 bases. CDR3 length: 15 amino acids. CDR3 amino acids: CASSPVLGSSSEQYF. CDR3 bases: TGTGCCAGCAGTCCAGTCTTGGGCAGTTCGAGCGAGCAGTACTTC.

This clonotype was counted many times. The rearrangement uses TRBV7-9 and TRBJ1-1, with TRBD1 as a possible D gene (6 bases). The CDR3 is made up of 17 amino acids. CDR1 SEHNR and CDR2 FQNEAQ come from the germline V gene (reference sequence). Trimming took off 3 bases at V and 4 bases at J, with 21 bases between the two ends. The CDR3 loop is CASSFLGVGTKGTEAFF. DNA for the CDR3: TGTGCCAGCAGCTTTCTGGGGGTCGGGACAAAGGGCACTGAAGCTTTCTTT.

This clonotype showed up many times. V gene TRBV12-3 or TRBV12-4 combines with J gene TRBJ2-5; D is ambiguous. V was cut by 5 bases and J by 5 bases, with 3 bases left in between. This CDR3 region has 10 residues. This CDR3 reads CASSGETQYF. In DNA form, the CDR3 reads TGTGCCAGCAGTGGGGAGACCCAGTACTTC.

This clonotype was detected many times. The J gene is TRBJ2-1, the V gene TRBV27; D gene ambiguous. The V and J ends lost 4 bases and 5 bases respectively, with 12 bases between them. Per the germline V gene, CDR1 is MNHEY and CDR2 is SMNVEV (reference sequence). The CDR3 is 14 residues long. The CDR3 DNA reads TGTGCCAGCAGTTGGCTGTTTCGCGACAATGAGCAGTTCTTC. Translation: CASSWLFRDNEQFF.

This clonotype has ten or more counts. The J gene is TRBJ2-5, the V gene TRBV5-1; D may be TRBD2 (6 bases). Germline-derived CDR1 and CDR2 are SGHRS and YFSETQ. V dropped 0 bases and J dropped 2 bases, with 14 bases sitting between them. CDR3 length: 16 residues. In nucleotides, the CDR3 is TGCGCCAGCAGCTTGGCCGGGGGAGCTGGTCAAGAGACCCAGTACTTC. Amino acids: CASSLAGGAGQETQYF.

This clonotype came up a few times. The chain uses TRBV19 and TRBJ1-4, with a weak D call TRBD1 (5 bases). Trimming shortened V by 1 base and J by 8 bases, and 8 bases separated the two germline ends. The CDR3 runs to 13 residues. Per the germline V gene, CDR1 is LNHDA and CDR2 is SQIVND (reference sequence). Written as DNA, the CDR3 is TGTGCCAGTAGTATAGTGGCAGGGGAAAAACTGTTTTTT. This gives the protein CASSIVAGEKLFF. The variable domain in full, completed from reference TRBV19 and TRBJ1-4, reads DGGITQSPKYLFRKEGQNVTLSCEQNLNHDAMYWYRQDPGQGLRLIYYSQIVNDFQKGDIAEGYSVSREKKESFPLTVTSAQKNPTAFYLCASSIVAGEKLFFGSGTQLSVL.

The chain recombines TRBV15 with TRBJ2-3; D unclear. CDR1 LNHNV and CDR2 YYDKDF come from the germline V gene (reference sequence). V was trimmed by 6 bases and J by 0 bases, leaving 13 bases between them. There are 15 residues in the CDR3. CDR3 loop: CATRTGTSSTDTQYF. The DNA for the CDR3 is TGTGCCACCAGGACGGGCACCTCTAGCACAGATACGCAGTATTTT. The entire variable domain, with the rest obtained from reference TRBV15 and TRBJ2-3, is as follows: DAMVIQNPRYQVTQFGKPVTLSCSQTLNHNVMYWYQQKSSQAPKLLFHYYDKDFNNEADTPDNFQSRRPNTSFCFLDIRSPGLGDTAMYLCATRTGTSSTDTQYFGPGTRLTVL.

This sequence joins TRBV12-3 or TRBV12-4 and TRBJ2-3; 8 bases line up with TRBD2. The CDR3 runs 16 residues. Unmatched junction bases numbered 13, after V lost 5 bases and J lost 6 bases. Here the CDR3 reads CASSPARSGRGDTQYF. In DNA form, the CDR3 reads TGTGCCAGCAGTCCCGCACGGAGCGGGAGAGGGGATACGCAGTATTTT.

The table lists this clonotype with many counts. V and J are TRBV4-1 and TRBJ2-7; D is possibly TRBD2 (6 bases). The germline CDR1 and CDR2 sequences are MGHRA and YSYEKL. Trimming took 0 bases from V and 6 from J, leaving 15 bases between them. This CDR3 region has 15 residues. The CDR3 DNA reads TGCGCCAGCAGCCAAGAAGCCGGGACTGCAGTCGAGCAGTACTTC. Translation: CASSQEAGTAVEQYF.

This clonotype was recorded at least ten times. The V call is TRBV10-3, the J call TRBJ2-7; the D gene is possibly TRBD2 (5 bases). The CDR3 is 13 residues long. Germline CDR1 ENHRY, CDR2 SYGVKD. V lost 6 bases to trimming and J lost 3 bases, with 12 bases between them. In DNA form, the CDR3 reads TGTGCCATCAGCCATAGCGAGAACTACGAGCAGTACTTC. It translates to CAISHSENYEQYF.

This clonotype was picked up many times. The chain uses TRBV6-5 and TRBJ2-2; 8 bases fit TRBD1. V shed 4 bases, J shed 6 bases, and the junction held 10 bases outside the gene matches. CDR3 length: 16 residues. Germline lookup yields CDR1 MNHEY and CDR2 SVGAGI. The CDR3 nucleotides read TGTGCCAGCAGTTTACACCTGGACAGGGCAGCCGGGGAGCTGTTTTTT. This codes for CASSLHLDRAAGELFF.

This clonotype has more than one count but fewer than ten. This chain joins TRBV15 and TRBJ1-1, with 7 bases matching TRBD1. V was clipped by 0 bases and J by 4 bases; unmatched bases: 11. Germline CDR1 and CDR2: LNHNV and YYDKDF (reference sequence). This CDR3 is 17 amino acids long. CDR3 sequence (DNA): TGTGCCACCAGCAGAGATAAGGACAGGTTCCGAAGCACTGAAGCTTTCTTT. This codes for CATSRDKDRFRSTEAFF.

J is TRBJ1-5 and V is TRBV7-3; D is unclear. The CDR3 totals 13 residues. V lost 3 bases to trimming and J lost 7 bases, with 10 bases between them. Germline V gives CDR1 SGHTA, CDR2 FQGTGA. In DNA, the CDR3 is TGTGCCAGCAGCTTGCAGGCGGGCCAGCCCCAGCATTTT. This translates into CASSLQAGQPQHF. Looking up the rest from reference TRBV7-3 and TRBJ1-5 gives the full variable domain: GAGVSQTPSNKVTEKGKYVELRCDPISGHTALYWYRQSLGQGPEFLIYFQGTGAADDSGLPNDRFFAVRPEGSVSTLKIQRTERGDSAVYLCASSLQAGQPQHFGDGTRLSIL.

In its sample, this clonotype was seen many times. This chain links TRBV3-1 with TRBJ2-7; D is unclear. V dropped 3 bases and J dropped 1 base, with 7 bases sitting between them. This CDR3 contains 13 residues. In germline, CDR1 is LGHDT, CDR2 YNNKEL (reference sequence). The chain's CDR3 is CASSHATSYEQYF. In DNA form, the CDR3 reads TGTGCCAGCAGCCATGCAACTTCCTACGAGCAGTACTTC.

The sample holds a few counts of this clonotype. The chain recombines TRBV7-2 with TRBJ2-1; 13 nucleotides line up with TRBD2. The CDR3 totals 17 residues. The J segment lost 5 bases and the V segment lost 5 bases, leaving 9 bases of the junction unmatched. Germline V CDR1 and CDR2: SGHTA, FQGNSA. The CDR3: CASSLFAGTSGNNEQFF. In nucleotides, the CDR3 is TGTGCCAGCAGCCTCTTTGCCGGGACTAGCGGGAACAATGAGCAGTTCTTC.

Only a few counts were recorded for this clonotype. The CDR3 region is CSARAVSGYYEQYF. Written as DNA, the CDR3 is TGCAGTGCTAGAGCGGTTTCCGGGTACTACGAGCAGTACTTC. The chain couples TRBV20-1 to TRBJ2-7; D is unresolved. Germline CDR1 DFQATT, CDR2 SNEGSKA (reference sequence). The CDR3 extends over 14 amino acids. The germline V and J ends were trimmed by 1 base and 3 bases, with 13 bases remaining between them.

The chain employs TRBV2 and TRBJ2-2; D is perhaps TRBD1 (5 bases). The CDR3 extends over 15 amino acids. V was shortened by 2 bases and J by 4 bases, with 11 bases between the two germline ends. Germline V gives CDR1 SNHLY, CDR2 FYNNEI. The CDR3 spells CASSESYGATGELFF. The CDR3 region has the DNA TGTGCCAGCAGTGAAAGTTATGGGGCCACCGGGGAGCTGTTTTTT.

This clonotype was counted at least ten times. The J gene is TRBJ2-7, the V gene TRBV7-2, with TRBD2 identical over 7 bases. Germline CDR1 SGHTA, CDR2 FQGNSA. V trimming: 0 bases; J trimming: 5 bases; junction bases outside the gene matches: 4. CDR3 length: 14 residues. The CDR3 bases are TGTGCCAGCAGCTTAGCGGGAGGGCCGGACGAGCAGTACTTC. It is translated as CASSLAGGPDEQYF.

Comment on this clonotype: The germline gene is not matched at one end of the junction; a read error may be the cause. This chain links TRBV5-5 with TRBJ1-2; weak D call: TRBD1 (5 bases). The CDR3 has 13 amino acids. Looked up from germline, CDR1 is SGHKS and CDR2 is YYEKEE (reference sequence). Written as DNA, the CDR3 is TGTGCCAGCAGCTTGGTTCCGGACAAACCGAGCGCCTTC. Its protein is CASSLVPDKPSAF.

This clonotype was observed at least ten times. The J gene is TRBJ2-7, the V gene TRBV15; 12 bases fit TRBD2. CDR1 LNHNV and CDR2 YYDKDF come from the germline V gene (reference sequence). Unmatched junction bases numbered 8, after V lost 0 bases and J lost 2 bases. The CDR3 is made up of 18 amino acids. This CDR3 is CATSRDRWASGRAYEQYF. The DNA of the CDR3 is TGTGCCACCAGCAGAGATAGGTGGGCTAGCGGGAGGGCCTACGAGCAGTACTTC.

The table lists this clonotype with a few counts. CDR3 in DNA: TGTGCCAGCAGCCCCCCTAGGGGGGGCGGGAGCGGGAATGAGCAGTTCTTC. Translating it yields CASSPPRGGGSGNEQFF. The chain recombines TRBV7-9 with TRBJ2-1, with D maybe TRBD2 (7 bases). CDR1 SEHNR and CDR2 FQNEAQ come from the germline V gene (reference sequence). The CDR3 covers 17 residues. V dropped 5 bases and J dropped 7 bases, with 24 bases sitting between them.